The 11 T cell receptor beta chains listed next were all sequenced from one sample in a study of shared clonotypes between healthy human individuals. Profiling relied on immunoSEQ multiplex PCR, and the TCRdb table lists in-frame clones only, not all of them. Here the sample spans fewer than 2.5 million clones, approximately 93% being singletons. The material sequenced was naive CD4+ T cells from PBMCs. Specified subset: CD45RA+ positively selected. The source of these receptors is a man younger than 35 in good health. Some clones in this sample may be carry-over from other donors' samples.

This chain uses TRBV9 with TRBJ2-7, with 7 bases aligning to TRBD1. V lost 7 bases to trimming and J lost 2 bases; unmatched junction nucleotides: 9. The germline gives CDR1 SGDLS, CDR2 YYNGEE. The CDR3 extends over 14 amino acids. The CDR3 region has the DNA TGTGCCAGCGCAAGGGACAGTGACACCTACGAGCAGTACTTC. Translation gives CASARDSDTYEQYF.

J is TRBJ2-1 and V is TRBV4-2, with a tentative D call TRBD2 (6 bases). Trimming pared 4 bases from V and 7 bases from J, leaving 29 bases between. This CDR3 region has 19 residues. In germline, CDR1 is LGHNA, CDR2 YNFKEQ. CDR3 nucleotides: TGTGCCAGCAGCCCCAACCCCCTCCCTAGCGCCTCTCCCGGGAATGAGCAGTTCTTC. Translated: CASSPNPLPSASPGNEQFF.

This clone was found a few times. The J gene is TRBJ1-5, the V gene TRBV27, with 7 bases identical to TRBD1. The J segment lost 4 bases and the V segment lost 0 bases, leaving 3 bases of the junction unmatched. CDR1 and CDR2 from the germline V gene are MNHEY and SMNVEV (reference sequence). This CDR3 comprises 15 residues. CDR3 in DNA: TGTGCCAGCAGTTTATCGGGACAGCCTAATCAGCCCCAGCATTTT. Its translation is CASSLSGQPNQPQHF.

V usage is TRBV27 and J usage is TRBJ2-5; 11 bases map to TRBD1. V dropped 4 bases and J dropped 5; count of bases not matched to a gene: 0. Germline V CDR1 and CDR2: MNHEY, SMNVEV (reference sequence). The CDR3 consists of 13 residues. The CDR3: CASSWTGGETQYF. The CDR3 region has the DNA TGTGCCAGCAGTTGGACAGGGGGCGAGACCCAGTACTTC.

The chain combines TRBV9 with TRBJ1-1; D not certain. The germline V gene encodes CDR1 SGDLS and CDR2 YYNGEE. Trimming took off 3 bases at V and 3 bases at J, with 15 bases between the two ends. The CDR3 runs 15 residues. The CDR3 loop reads CASSAHPLGYTEAFF. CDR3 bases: TGTGCCAGCAGCGCCCACCCCCTGGGATACACTGAAGCTTTCTTT.

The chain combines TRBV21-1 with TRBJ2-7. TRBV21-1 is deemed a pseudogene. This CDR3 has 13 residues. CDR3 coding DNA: TGTGCCAGCAGCAAATTGAACTCCTACGAGCAGTACTTC. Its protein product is CASSKLNSYEQYF.

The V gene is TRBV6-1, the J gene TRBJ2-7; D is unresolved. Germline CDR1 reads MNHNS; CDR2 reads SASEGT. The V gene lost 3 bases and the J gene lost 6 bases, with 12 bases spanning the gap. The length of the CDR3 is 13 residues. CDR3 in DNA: TGTGCCAGCAGTGAGGCGTCCCTCAGCGAGCAGTACTTC. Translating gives CASSEASLSEQYF.

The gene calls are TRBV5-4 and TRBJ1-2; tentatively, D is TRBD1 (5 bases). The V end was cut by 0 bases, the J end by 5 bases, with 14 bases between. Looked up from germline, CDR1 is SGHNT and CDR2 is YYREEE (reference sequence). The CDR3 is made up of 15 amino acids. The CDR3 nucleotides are TGTGCCAGCAGCTTGGTTTCGAGGGAGGGGTATGGCTACACCTTC. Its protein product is CASSLVSREGYGYTF.

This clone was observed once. The CDR3 reads CASSQGGELFF. The CDR3 DNA reads TGTGCCAGCAGCCAGGGTGGGGAGCTGTTTTTT. The J gene is TRBJ2-2, the V gene TRBV11-3; possible D gene TRBD1, 5 bases. V gave up 5 bases and J gave up 8 bases, with 6 bases separating them. Germline assignment: CDR1 SGHNT and CDR2 YENEEA. CDR3 length: 11 residues.

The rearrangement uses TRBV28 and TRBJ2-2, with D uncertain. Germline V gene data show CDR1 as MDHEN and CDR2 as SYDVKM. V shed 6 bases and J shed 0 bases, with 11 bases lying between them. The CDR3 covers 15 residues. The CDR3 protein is CASSRVRANTGELFF. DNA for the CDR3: TGTGCCAGCAGCCGGGTCAGAGCGAACACCGGGGAGCTGTTTTTT.

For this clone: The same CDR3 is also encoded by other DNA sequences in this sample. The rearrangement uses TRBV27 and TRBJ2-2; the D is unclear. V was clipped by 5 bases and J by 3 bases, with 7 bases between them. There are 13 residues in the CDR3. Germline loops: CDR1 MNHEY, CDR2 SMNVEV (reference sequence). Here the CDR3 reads CASSPHYTGELFF. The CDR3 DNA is TGTGCCAGCAGTCCCCACTACACCGGGGAGCTGTTTTTT.